This T cell receptor beta chain was recovered during a study of blood T cell repertoires in COVID-19. Study-wide context: COVID-19 samples, acute and convalescent, were from the United States, Italy and Spain.

Participants spanned ages about 18 to 95 years and resided in around 25 US areas. Recovered status in Cohort 3 required two negative PCRs, clearance, or symptom resolution. Authors' data handling: It was from reference gene primer amplification that nucleated cell counts were estimated. Assay used: immunoSEQ multiplex PCR; TCRdb lists only in-frame clones, some missing. V and J calls and clone size come straight from that table; D and trimming were deduced from the DNA. The data hold around 250,000 clones, with approximately 85% observed a single time. The V gene's germline CDR1 is SEHNR and CDR2 FQNEAQ (reference sequence). The CDR3 is made up of 16 amino acids. Between the trimmed V and J ends, which lost 5 bases and 0 bases, there was a span of 16 bases.

The sequenced material came from PBMCs or T cells enriched from blood (not recorded which). This sequence originates from a woman aged 45-59 years who had recovered from COVID-19. The chain links TRBV7-9 to TRBJ1-1, with TRBD1 as a possible D gene (5 bases). The CDR3 bases are TGTGCCAGCAGCCCCAGGGTCCTGATCATGAACACTGAAGCTTTCTTT. As protein: CASSPRVLIMNTEAFF.